Below, 29 T cell receptor beta chains from the same sample are listed, as sequenced in a study of T cells in Graves' hyperthyroidism and ophthalmopathy. There were TCR beta CDR3 regions amplified from RNA transcripts. During a first-round RT-PCR of the TCR CDR3, the HTBI primer set was used. TCRdb processed the multiplex PCR reads anew with MiXCR; each CDR3 protein has one entry. The table includes nearly 600,000 distinct CDR3 sequences, approximately 15% detected once. Specimen: blood. The receptors come from a woman aged 18 to 35 with Graves' ophthalmopathy.

The rearrangement joins TRBV14 to TRBJ2-2; no clear D gene. Germline loops: CDR1 SGHDN, CDR2 FVKESK. CDR3 length equals 13 residues. V gave up 0 bases and J gave up 4 bases, with 3 bases separating them. The CDR3 sequence is CASSQEGTGELFF. As DNA, the CDR3 is TGTGCCAGCAGCCAAGAGGGCACCGGGGAGCTGTTTTTT.

This clonotype was picked up many times. The chain joins TRBV6-1 to TRBJ1-1, with D possibly matching TRBD1 (6 bases). The ends were cut back, 4 bases at V and 1 base at J, with 10 bases in the middle. Germline values: CDR1 MNHNS, CDR2 SASEGT. The CDR3 spans 14 residues. The chain's CDR3 is CASSGRGGNTEAFF. CDR3 coding DNA: TGTGCCAGCAGTGGCAGAGGGGGGAACACTGAAGCTTTCTTT.

In its sample, this clonotype was seen many times. V is TRBV7-9 and J is TRBJ2-3; 7 bases fit TRBD2. The germline CDR1 and CDR2 sequences are SEHNR and FQNEAQ (reference sequence). With V trimmed by 1 base and J by 6 bases, 10 bases remained unmatched. The CDR3 runs to 16 residues. The CDR3 sequence: CASSLVGGRAGDTQYF. The CDR3 DNA follows: TGTGCCAGCAGCTTAGTCGGTGGGAGGGCCGGTGATACGCAGTATTTT.

This clonotype occurred many times. This chain connects TRBV29-1 to TRBJ1-1; the D gene is possibly TRBD1 (5 bases). CDR3 length: 12 residues. Germline V gives CDR1 SQVTM, CDR2 ANQGSEA. V was shortened by 4 bases and J by 5 bases, with 11 bases between the two germline ends. CDR3 in amino acids: CSVGGGGTEAFF. CDR3 bases: TGCAGCGTTGGTGGGGGTGGGACTGAAGCTTTCTTT.

In its sample, this clonotype was seen many times. In nucleotides, the CDR3 is TGTGCCAGCAGCCATCAAGGGGGTGGGGTGGCCATTCAGTACTTC. Encoded protein: CASSHQGGGVAIQYF. The chain is built from TRBV3-1 and TRBJ2-4, with D perhaps TRBD1 (6 bases). Germline CDR1 LGHDT, CDR2 YNNKEL (reference sequence). CDR3 size: 15 residues. Trimming removed 3 bases from V and 9 bases from J, with 18 bases in between.

This clonotype was counted between two and nine times. V and J are TRBV4-1 and TRBJ2-2, with D perhaps assigned TRBD1 or TRBD2 (5 bases each). V lost 5 bases to trimming and J lost 6 bases, with 13 bases between them. Germline V gene sequence: CDR1 MGHRA, CDR2 YSYEKL. The CDR3 loop spans 14 amino acids. As DNA, the CDR3 is TGCGCCAGCAGCTCACCGGGGCTATCCGGGGAGCTGTTTTTT. This translates into CASSSPGLSGELFF.

This clonotype was counted a few times. The chain has TRBV5-8 and TRBJ2-5; perhaps TRBD2 as D (5 bases). The CDR3 sequence is 16 residues long. The germline V gene encodes CDR1 SGHTS and CDR2 YDEGEE. Trimming cost V 1 base and J 4 bases, with 17 bases left between them. The CDR3 protein is CASSLLSFRGSETQYF. CDR3 DNA: TGTGCCAGCAGCTTGTTGAGTTTCCGGGGTTCAGAGACCCAGTACTTC. The entire variable domain, with the rest obtained from reference TRBV5-8 and TRBJ2-5, is as follows: EAGVTQSPTHLIKTRGQQATLRCSPISGHTSVYWYQQALGLGLQFLLWYDEGEERNRGNFPPRFSGRQFPNYSSELNVNALELEDSALYLCASSLLSFRGSETQYFGPGTRLLVL.

Many counts were recorded for this clonotype. The rearrangement uses TRBV2 and TRBJ2-1; D ambiguous. The CDR3 contains 16 residues. The germline V and J ends were trimmed by 5 bases and 7 bases, with 21 bases remaining between them. The V gene's germline CDR1 is SNHLY and CDR2 FYNNEI. CDR3 nucleotides: TGTGCCAGCAGTTCTCCCCATGACTTCCTCCCGAATGAGCAGTTCTTC. Translation: CASSSPHDFLPNEQFF. Using reference TRBV2 and TRBJ2-1 for the parts outside the CDR3, the full variable domain is EPEVTQTPSHQVTQMGQEVILRCVPISNHLYFYWYRQILGQKVEFLVSFYNNEISEKSEIFDDQFSVERPDGSNFTLKIRSTKLEDSAMYFCASSSPHDFLPNEQFFGPGTRLTVL.

This clonotype occurred many times. The chain couples TRBV28 to TRBJ2-7, with TRBD1 identical over 10 bases. The CDR3 has 15 amino acids. Germline V gene sequence: CDR1 MDHEN, CDR2 SYDVKM. V dropped 3 bases and J dropped 5; count of bases not matched to a gene: 7. CDR3 in amino acids: CASSFLGTGDHEQYF. In DNA form, the CDR3 reads TGTGCCAGCAGTTTCCTCGGGACAGGGGATCACGAGCAGTACTTC. The complete variable domain, with remaining parts taken from reference TRBV28 and TRBJ2-7, reads DVKVTQSSRYLVKRTGEKVFLECVQDMDHENMFWYRQDPGLGLRLIYFSYDVKMKEKGDIPEGYSVSREKKERFSLILESASTNQTSMYLCASSFLGTGDHEQYFGPGTRLTVT.

Ten or more counts support this clonotype. The gene calls are TRBV9 and TRBJ1-4; the match to TRBD1 covers 9 bases. The CDR3 has 14 residues. V gave up 4 bases and J gave up 7 bases; unmatched junction bases: 5. Per the germline V gene, CDR1 is SGDLS and CDR2 is YYNGEE. The CDR3 DNA reads as TGTGCCAGCAGCTCACAGGGGGCGGGTGAAAAACTGTTTTTT. It codes for CASSSQGAGEKLFF.

This clonotype was counted a few times. The chain recombines TRBV29-1 with TRBJ1-2; 7 bases match TRBD1. Unmatched junction bases numbered 5, after V lost 6 bases and J lost 4 bases. This CDR3 has 12 residues. Looked up from germline, CDR1 is SQVTM and CDR2 is ANQGSEA. CDR3 loop: CSVKDRVYGYTF. CDR3 nucleotide sequence: TGCAGCGTAAAAGACAGGGTCTATGGCTACACCTTC. Looking up the rest from reference TRBV29-1 and TRBJ1-2 gives the full variable domain: SAVISQKPSRDICQRGTSLTIQCQVDSQVTMMFWYRQQPGQSLTLIATANQGSEATYESGFVIDKFPISRPNLTFSTLTVSNMSPEDSSIYLCSVKDRVYGYTFGSGTRLTVV.

This clonotype was seen more than once but under ten times. This sequence joins TRBV6-5 and TRBJ1-4, with 8 positions matching TRBD1. Trimming removed 4 bases from V and 0 bases from J; junction bases left unmatched: 4. CDR1 is MNHEY and CDR2 is SVGAGI in the germline V gene. The CDR3 length is 16 residues. As DNA, the CDR3 is TGTGCCAGCAGTTCCCAGGGGGCCTCAACTAATGAAAAACTGTTTTTT. Amino acids: CASSSQGASTNEKLFF.

In this sample, this clonotype turned up a few times. V and J are TRBV5-1 and TRBJ2-1, with TRBD2 as a possible D gene (5 bases). Germline V CDR1 and CDR2: SGHRS, YFSETQ. The CDR3 totals 16 residues. The ends were cut back, 7 bases at V and 0 bases at J, with 17 bases in the middle. CDR3 amino acids: CASGLDGRPSYNEQFF. The CDR3 DNA is TGCGCCAGCGGACTTGATGGGCGCCCCTCCTACAATGAGCAGTTCTTC.

This clonotype was found many times. This chain uses TRBV11-1 with TRBJ2-5, with D possibly matching TRBD2 (5 bases). Trimming cost V 5 bases and J 5 bases, with 18 bases left between them. The CDR3 is made up of 15 amino acids. Germline V CDR1 and CDR2: SGHAT, FQDESV (reference sequence). The CDR3 is CASSRSPRGPETQYF. The CDR3 region has the DNA TGTGCCAGCAGCCGTAGTCCCCGAGGGCCGGAGACCCAGTACTTC.

The CDR3 sequence: CATSPRGPPGPDTQYF. The DNA for the CDR3 is TGTGCCACCAGTCCCCGCGGGCCTCCCGGCCCAGATACGCAGTATTTT. This chain uses TRBV24-1 with TRBJ2-3; TRBD2 might be the D (5 bases). The CDR3 covers 16 residues. Germline CDR1 is KGHDR and CDR2 is SFDVKD. Trimming removed 6 bases at V and 4 bases at J, with 19 bases between.

This clonotype was picked up a small number of times. This chain joins TRBV29-1 and TRBJ2-3; D is unresolved. The germline CDR1 and CDR2 sequences are SQVTM and ANQGSEA. The V end was cut by 3 bases, the J end by 0 bases, with 1 base between. The CDR3 runs 11 residues. This chain's CDR3 is CSVDSTDTQYF. In DNA form, the CDR3 reads TGCAGCGTTGACAGCACAGATACGCAGTATTTT.

This clonotype has ten or more counts. The gene calls are TRBV12-3 or TRBV12-4 and TRBJ2-7; D possibly corresponds to TRBD1 (6 bases). The V and J ends lost 6 bases and 4 bases respectively, with 16 bases between them. The CDR3 contains 14 residues. CDR3 region: CASSHRSGTYEQYF. CDR3 nucleotide sequence: TGTGCCAGCAGCCACCGTTCCGGGACATACGAGCAGTACTTC.

This clonotype has only a few counts. V and J are TRBV29-1 and TRBJ2-1, with 12 bases aligning to TRBD2. Germline V CDR1 and CDR2: SQVTM, ANQGSEA. CDR3 length equals 13 residues. V shed 5 bases and J 14 bases; nucleotides not matched to a gene: 10. The CDR3: CSVPGLAGHGEFF. DNA of the CDR3: TGCAGCGTTCCTGGACTAGCGGGGCACGGTGAGTTCTTC.

The genes are TRBV4-1 and TRBJ2-4, with TRBD2 identical over 7 bases. CDR3 length equals 16 residues. The junction had 13 bases not matched to a gene; V was cut back by 11 bases and J by 0 bases. Germline values: CDR1 MGHRA, CDR2 YSYEKL. In DNA form, the CDR3 reads TGCGCCTCTGCCACGGGGGGTACCCTAGCCAAAAACATTCAGTACTTC. It is translated as CASATGGTLAKNIQYF.

This clonotype was seen many times. This rearrangement joins TRBV6-6 to TRBJ2-7; 9 nucleotides match TRBD2. The J segment lost 3 bases and the V segment lost 3 bases, leaving 3 bases of the junction unmatched. From germline, CDR1 is MNHNY and CDR2 SVGAGI (reference sequence). This CDR3 spans 14 amino acids. This chain's CDR3 is CASSYRLADYEQYF. The CDR3 nucleotides are TGTGCCAGCAGTTATCGACTAGCGGACTACGAGCAGTACTTC.

Only one count was recorded for this clonotype. The V gene is TRBV2, the J gene TRBJ2-3; TRBD2 matches at 8 bases. Per the germline V gene, CDR1 is SNHLY and CDR2 is FYNNEI. J lost 0 bases, V lost 5 bases, and 10 bases had no gene match. The CDR3 runs 17 residues. The CDR3 region is CASSKKASGFSTDTQYF. The DNA for the CDR3 is TGTGCCAGCAGTAAAAAGGCTAGCGGGTTTAGCACAGATACGCAGTATTTT.

The rearrangement links TRBV4-1 to TRBJ2-5, with 9 positions matching TRBD2. The germline CDR1 and CDR2 sequences are MGHRA and YSYEKL. CDR3 length: 16 residues. V lost 0 bases to trimming and J lost 7 bases; unmatched junction nucleotides: 9. The CDR3 loop is CASSQESSGVLGTQYF. CDR3 bases: TGCGCCAGCAGCCAAGAATCTAGCGGGGTCCTGGGGACCCAGTACTTC.

V and J are TRBV10-3 and TRBJ1-1, with TRBD1 matching over 8 bases. Trimming at V came to 5 bases and at J to 7 bases, leaving 9 bases not matched to a gene. The germline CDR1 and CDR2 sequences are ENHRY and SYGVKD. The CDR3 is 14 amino acids. CDR3 protein: CAISTQGARNEAFF. CDR3 sequence (DNA): TGTGCCATCAGTACCCAGGGGGCGCGGAATGAAGCTTTCTTT.

Many counts were recorded for this clonotype. This rearrangement joins TRBV5-1 to TRBJ2-7; 8 bases line up with TRBD1. V shed 0 bases and J 4 bases; nucleotides not matched to a gene: 12. Per germline, CDR1 SGHRS and CDR2 YFSETQ. The CDR3 runs 17 residues. CDR3 nucleotides: TGCGCCAGCAGCTTGGCAGGTCCCGGGACAGGAACGTACGAGCAGTACTTC. It yields the protein CASSLAGPGTGTYEQYF.

The genes are TRBV29-1 and TRBJ1-5; maybe TRBD1 (5 bases). Germline CDR1 and CDR2: SQVTM and ANQGSEA. Deletions cut 6 bases from V and 0 bases from J, with 15 bases between. This CDR3 has 15 residues. CDR3 bases: TGCAGCGTCGCAGGGACCGAGTATAGCAATCAGCCCCAGCATTTT. Its translation is CSVAGTEYSNQPQHF.

This clonotype was seen a handful of times. The chain links TRBV6-1 to TRBJ1-2; 8 bases align to TRBD1. Germline-derived CDR1 and CDR2 are MNHNS and SASEGT. The V segment lost 6 bases and the J segment 0 bases; nucleotides outside the gene matches: 6. The CDR3 has 15 residues. The CDR3 loop reads CASRLGTGTNYGYTF. The CDR3 coding sequence is TGTGCCAGCAGGCTCGGGACAGGCACTAACTATGGCTACACCTTC.

This clonotype was detected many times. The V call is TRBV7-9, the J call TRBJ2-1, with 8 bases lining up with TRBD1. The trim removed 5 bases at V and 7 bases at J, leaving 10 bases unmatched. This CDR3 contains 15 residues. Germline CDR1 is SEHNR and CDR2 is FQNEAQ (reference sequence). Here the CDR3 reads CASSDRRGRNNEQFF. CDR3 nucleotide sequence: TGTGCCAGCAGCGACCGCAGGGGGCGCAATAATGAGCAGTTCTTC.

This clonotype was seen a few times. The chain carries TRBV4-1 and TRBJ2-1; D not resolved. From germline, CDR1 is MGHRA and CDR2 YSYEKL. The ends were cut back, 1 base at V and 6 bases at J, with 19 bases in the middle. The CDR3 runs to 17 residues. The CDR3 nucleotides are TGCGCCAGCAGCCAAGGACGAGCAAAAGGGTGGACCAATGAGCAGTTCTTC. The encoded protein is CASSQGRAKGWTNEQFF.

About this clonotype: It may be a read error: a sequence one base away is much more abundant. J is TRBJ2-1 and V is TRBV6-1; D is unresolved. The CDR3 has 14 amino acids. CDR1 and CDR2 from the germline V gene are MNHNS and SASEGT. The ends were cut back, 2 bases at V and 9 bases at J, with 14 bases in the middle. CDR3 region: CASSELWAGSEQFF. CDR3 sequence (DNA): TGTGCCAGCAGTGAATTGTGGGCCGGCAGTGAGCAGTTCTTC.